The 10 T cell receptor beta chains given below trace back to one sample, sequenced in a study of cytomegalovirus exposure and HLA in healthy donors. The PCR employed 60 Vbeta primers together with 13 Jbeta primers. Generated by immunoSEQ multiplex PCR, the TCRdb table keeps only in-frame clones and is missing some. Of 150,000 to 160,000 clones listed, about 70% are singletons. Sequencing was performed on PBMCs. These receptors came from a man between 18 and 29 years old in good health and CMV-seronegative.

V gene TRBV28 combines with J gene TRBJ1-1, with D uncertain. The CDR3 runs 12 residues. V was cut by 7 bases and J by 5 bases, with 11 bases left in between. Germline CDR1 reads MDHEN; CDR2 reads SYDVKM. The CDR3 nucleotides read TGTGCCAGCATGCGGAAGTCAACTGAAGCTTTCTTT. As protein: CASMRKSTEAFF.

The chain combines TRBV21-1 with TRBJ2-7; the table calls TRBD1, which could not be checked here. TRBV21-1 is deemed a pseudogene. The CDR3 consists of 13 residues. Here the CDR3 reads CASSKDKGAEQYV. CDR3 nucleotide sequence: TGTGCCAGCAGCAAAGATAAGGGGGCCGAGCAGTACGTC.

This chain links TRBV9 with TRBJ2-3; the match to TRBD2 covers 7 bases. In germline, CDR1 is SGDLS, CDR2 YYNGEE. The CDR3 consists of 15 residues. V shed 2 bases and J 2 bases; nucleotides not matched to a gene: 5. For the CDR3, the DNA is TGTGCCAGCAGCGTGAGGGACTACTTCACAGATACGCAGTATTTT. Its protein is CASSVRDYFTDTQYF.

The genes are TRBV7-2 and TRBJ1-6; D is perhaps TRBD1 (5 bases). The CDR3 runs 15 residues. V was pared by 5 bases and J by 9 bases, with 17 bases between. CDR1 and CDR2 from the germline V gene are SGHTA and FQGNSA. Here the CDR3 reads CASSQRQGNSSPLHF. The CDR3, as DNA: TGTGCCAGCAGCCAGAGGCAGGGTAATAGTTCACCCCTCCACTTT. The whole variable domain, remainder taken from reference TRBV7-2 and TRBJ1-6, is GAGVSQSPSNKVTEKGKDVELRCDPISGHTALYWYRQSLGQGLEFLIYFQGNSAPDKSGLPSDRFSAERTGGSVSTLTIQRTQQEDSAVYLCASSQRQGNSSPLHFGNGTRLTVT.

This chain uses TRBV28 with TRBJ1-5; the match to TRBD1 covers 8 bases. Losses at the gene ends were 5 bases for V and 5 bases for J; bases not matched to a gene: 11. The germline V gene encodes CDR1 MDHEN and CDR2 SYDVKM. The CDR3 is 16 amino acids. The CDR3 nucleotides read TGTGCCAGCAGTACCACCCAAGGACAGGGCGATCAGCCCCAGCATTTT. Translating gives CASSTTQGQGDQPQHF.

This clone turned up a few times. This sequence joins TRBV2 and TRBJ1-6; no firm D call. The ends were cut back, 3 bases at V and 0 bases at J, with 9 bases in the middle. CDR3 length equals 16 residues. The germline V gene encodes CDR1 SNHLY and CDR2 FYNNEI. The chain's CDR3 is CASSDGGSSYNSPLHF. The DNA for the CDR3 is TGTGCCAGCAGTGATGGAGGAAGCTCCTATAATTCACCCCTCCACTTT.

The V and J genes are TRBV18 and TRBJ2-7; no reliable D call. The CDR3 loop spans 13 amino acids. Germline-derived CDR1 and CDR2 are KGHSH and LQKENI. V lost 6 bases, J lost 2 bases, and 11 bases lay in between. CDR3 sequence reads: CASSQQATYEQYF. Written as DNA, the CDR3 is TGTGCCAGCTCCCAGCAGGCCACCTACGAGCAGTACTTC.

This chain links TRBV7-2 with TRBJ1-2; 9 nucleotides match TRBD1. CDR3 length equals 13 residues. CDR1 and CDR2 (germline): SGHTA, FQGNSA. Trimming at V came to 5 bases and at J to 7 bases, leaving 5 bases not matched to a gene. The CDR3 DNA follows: TGTGCCAGCAGCGGACAGGGGTTGGGTGGCTACACCTTC. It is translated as CASSGQGLGGYTF.

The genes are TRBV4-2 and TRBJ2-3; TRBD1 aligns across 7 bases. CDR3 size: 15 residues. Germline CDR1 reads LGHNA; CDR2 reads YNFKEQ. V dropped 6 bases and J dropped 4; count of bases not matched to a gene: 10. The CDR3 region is CASSRTRGQPDTQYF. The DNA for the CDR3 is TGTGCCAGCAGTCGGACAAGGGGGCAACCAGATACGCAGTATTTT.

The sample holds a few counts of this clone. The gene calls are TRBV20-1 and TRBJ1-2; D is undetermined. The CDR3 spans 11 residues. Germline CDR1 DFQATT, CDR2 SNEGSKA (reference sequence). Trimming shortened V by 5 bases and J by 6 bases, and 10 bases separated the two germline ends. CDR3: CSALREDGYTF. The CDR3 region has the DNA TGCAGTGCTCTCCGTGAGGATGGCTACACCTTC.